This T cell receptor (beta chain) emerged from a study of OX40 agonist ivuxolimab in advanced cancers. The CDR3 extends over 15 amino acids. CDR1 is MNHNS and CDR2 is SASEGT in the germline V gene. V trimming: 5 bases; J trimming: 4 bases; junction bases outside the gene matches: 7. Study results and limitations: CD4+ and CD8+ blood T cells expanded clonally by week 6 at 0.1 to 3.0 mg/kg.

TCRdb keeps only in-frame clones here, not all; method: immunoSEQ multiplex PCR. The sample lists tens of thousands of clones; more than 70% were seen once. With regard to this clone: The antigen is not known.

The sequence came from an adult with an advanced solid tumor such as melanoma, head and neck, liver or kidney cancer. The rearrangement joins TRBV6-1 to TRBJ2-7; 11 bases map to TRBD2. The sequencing here drew on CD4+ or CD8+ T cells sorted from blood, taken in a trial of the OX40 agonist ivuxolimab. CDR3 sequence reads: CASSRMGLADYEQYF. The CDR3 bases are TGTGCCAGCAGTCGAATGGGACTAGCGGATTACGAGCAGTACTTC.